This TCR beta chain was retrieved from a study of blood T cell repertoires in COVID-19. Per the germline V gene, CDR1 is SGHAT and CDR2 is FQNNGV. The CDR3 totals 16 residues. Concerning this clone itself: The junction departs from germline at one end; a sequencing error may be responsible.

Allocation to cohorts depended on clinical history reported by the participants. The study counted Cohort 3 donors as recovered given two negative PCRs, clearance, or symptom resolution. The assay was immunoSEQ multiplex PCR, and TCRdb's table has in-frame clones only and misses some. The sample lists over 350,000 clones, 88% seen once, with 0.9% to 1.5% in the top ten. The sequence came from a young woman who had recovered from COVID-19. Sample: PBMCs or T cells enriched from blood (not recorded which). V and J are TRBV11-2 and TRBJ1-2; weak D call: TRBD1 (6 bases). DNA of the CDR3: TGTGCCAGCAGCTTCCAGCCCCTAAAGAACACAGGGCAAGAGTTCTTC. As protein: CASSFQPLKNTGQEFF.